The T cell receptor (beta chain) described here comes from a study of long-term antiretroviral therapy in people with HIV. HIV-positive participants were all treated in the United States. V was pared by 6 bases and J by 4 bases, with 9 bases of the junction left unmatched. Germline CDR1 MNHEY, CDR2 SVGAGI. This CDR3 has 15 amino acids. Regarding the study as a whole: Patients on ART gained diversity, which nonetheless stayed below transplant donor controls.

As concerns this clone: Its cognate antigen is unknown.

Sequencing relied on immunoSEQ assay v3.0, run at survey level. Clones were read by immunoSEQ multiplex PCR, and TCRdb kept only the in-frame ones, dropping some. The repertoire holds about 28,000 clones, with 70% to 90% as singletons. V and J are TRBV6-5 and TRBJ1-3; 7 bases line up with TRBD1. The specimen was unsorted PBMCs, collected 0.8 years before starting antiretroviral therapy. The sequence was collected from a man aged 18 to 30 with HIV. The CDR3 DNA is TGTGCCAGCAGCTTGACAGGGAGTCTCGGAAACACCATATATTTT. Its protein product is CASSLTGSLGNTIYF.